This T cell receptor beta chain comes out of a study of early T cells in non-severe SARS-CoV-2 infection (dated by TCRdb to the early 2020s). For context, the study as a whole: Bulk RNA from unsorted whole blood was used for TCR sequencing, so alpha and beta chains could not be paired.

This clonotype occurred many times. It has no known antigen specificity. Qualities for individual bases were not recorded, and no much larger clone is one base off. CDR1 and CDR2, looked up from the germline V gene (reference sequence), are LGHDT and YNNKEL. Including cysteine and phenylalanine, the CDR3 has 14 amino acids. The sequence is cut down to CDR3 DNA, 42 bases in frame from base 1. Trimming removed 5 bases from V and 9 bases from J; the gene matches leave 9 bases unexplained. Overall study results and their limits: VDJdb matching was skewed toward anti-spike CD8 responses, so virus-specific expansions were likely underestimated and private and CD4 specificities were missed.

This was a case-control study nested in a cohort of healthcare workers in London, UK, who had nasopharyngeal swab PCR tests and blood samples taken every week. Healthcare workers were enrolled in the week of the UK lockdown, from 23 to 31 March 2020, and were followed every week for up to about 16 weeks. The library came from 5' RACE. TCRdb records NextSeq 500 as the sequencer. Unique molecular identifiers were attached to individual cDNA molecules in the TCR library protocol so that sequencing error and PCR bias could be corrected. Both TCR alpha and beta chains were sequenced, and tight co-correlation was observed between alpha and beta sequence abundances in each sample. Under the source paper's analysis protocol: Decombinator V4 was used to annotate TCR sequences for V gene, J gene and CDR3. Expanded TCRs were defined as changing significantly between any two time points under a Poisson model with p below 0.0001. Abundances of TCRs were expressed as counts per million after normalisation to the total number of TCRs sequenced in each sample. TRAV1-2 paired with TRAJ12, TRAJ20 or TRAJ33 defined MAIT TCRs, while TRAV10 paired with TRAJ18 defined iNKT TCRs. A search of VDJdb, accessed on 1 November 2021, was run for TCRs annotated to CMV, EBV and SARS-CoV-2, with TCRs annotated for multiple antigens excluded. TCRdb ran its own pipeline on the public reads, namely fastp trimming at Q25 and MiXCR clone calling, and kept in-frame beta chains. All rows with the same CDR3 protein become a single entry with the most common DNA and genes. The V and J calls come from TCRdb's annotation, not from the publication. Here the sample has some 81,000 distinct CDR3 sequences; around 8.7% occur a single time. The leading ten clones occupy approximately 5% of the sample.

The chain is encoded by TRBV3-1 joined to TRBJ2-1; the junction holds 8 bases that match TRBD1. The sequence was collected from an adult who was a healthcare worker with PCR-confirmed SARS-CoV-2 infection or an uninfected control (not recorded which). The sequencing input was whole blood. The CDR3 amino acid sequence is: CASSARAGGGEQFF. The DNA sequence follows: TGTGCCAGCAGCGCCAGGGCAGGGGGCGGTGAGCAGTTCTTC.